Presented here are 19 T cell receptor beta chains from one specimen sequenced in a study of T cells in Graves' hyperthyroidism and ophthalmopathy. TCR beta CDR3 region amplification was performed from RNA transcripts. First-round RT-PCR of the TCR CDR3 relied on the HTBI primer set. TCRdb analysed the multiplex PCR reads with MiXCR anew, one entry per CDR3 protein. The sample lists a few hundred thousand distinct CDR3 sequences, 12% to 15% occurring once. What was sequenced was blood. The receptors were gathered from a woman between 35 and 50 years old with Graves' hyperthyroidism.

The chain employs TRBV13 and TRBJ2-3, with 9 bases lining up with TRBD2. Germline assignment: CDR1 PRHDT and CDR2 FYEKMQ (reference sequence). There are 17 residues in the CDR3. V gave up 4 bases and J gave up 1 base; unmatched junction bases: 9. CDR3 sequence (DNA): TGTGCCAGCAGCTGTCTAGCGGGGCCCTCCCGCACAGATACGCAGTATTTT. It specifies CASSCLAGPSRTDTQYF.

This clonotype was detected only a few times. V and J are TRBV4-2 and TRBJ2-4; no firm D call. CDR1 is LGHNA, CDR2 YNFKEQ, per germline. Trimming removed 1 base from V and 3 bases from J, with 10 bases in between. The CDR3 loop spans 15 amino acids. The CDR3 protein is CASSQGGTVKNIQYF. The CDR3 DNA reads TGTGCCAGCAGCCAAGGTGGTACGGTCAAAAACATTCAGTACTTC.

A note on this clonotype: This could be a read error, since a much larger clone is one nucleotide away. This rearrangement joins TRBV5-1 to TRBJ2-2; D not resolved. This CDR3 contains 16 residues. Per the germline V gene, CDR1 is SGHRS and CDR2 is YFSETQ. Trimming cost V 0 bases and J 3 bases, with 12 bases left between them. CDR3 sequence: CASSLVPTTDTGELFF. DNA of the CDR3: TGCGCCAGCAGCTTGGTCCCCACAACGGACACCGGGGAGCTGTTTTTT.

As for this clonotype: A much bigger clone sits one base away, suggesting this may be a read error. The CDR3 region has the DNA TGTGCCGGCAACTCGGGGAGAAATGAGCAGTTCTTC. It codes for CAGNSGRNEQFF. The chain uses TRBV7-2 and TRBJ2-1; D is perhaps TRBD2 (5 bases). V shed 11 bases and J shed 7 bases, with 15 bases lying between them. This CDR3 contains 12 residues. Germline CDR1 reads SGHTA; CDR2 reads FQGNSA.

This chain joins TRBV29-1 and TRBJ1-2; 8 positions agree with TRBD1. Germline CDR1 is SQVTM and CDR2 is ANQGSEA. J gave up 8 bases and V 3 bases, and 11 bases lay outside the gene matches. CDR3 length: 14 residues. The CDR3 loop is CSVDFLRGRGGYTF. The CDR3 DNA sequence: TGCAGCGTTGACTTCCTCAGGGGGCGGGGAGGCTACACCTTC.

The rearrangement links TRBV28 to TRBJ2-7; 7 nucleotides line up with TRBD2. This CDR3 is built from 14 residues. With V trimmed by 2 bases and J by 2 bases, 3 bases remained unmatched. Germline V CDR1 and CDR2: MDHEN, SYDVKM. CDR3 region: CASSLREGTYEQYF. The DNA for the CDR3 is TGTGCCAGCAGTTTAAGGGAGGGGACCTACGAGCAGTACTTC.

This clonotype was counted only a few times. The CDR3 sequence: CASSLGGSGGEQFF. The CDR3 DNA reads as TGTGCCAGCAGCTTGGGCGGTTCGGGAGGTGAGCAGTTCTTC. This chain connects TRBV5-4 to TRBJ2-1; 7 positions match TRBD2. The CDR3 consists of 14 residues. V shed 0 bases and J 9 bases; nucleotides not matched to a gene: 6. Per the germline V gene, CDR1 is SGHNT and CDR2 is YYREEE (reference sequence).

The chain employs TRBV20-1 and TRBJ2-7; 7 bases fit TRBD2. Trimming at V came to 3 bases and at J to 5 bases, leaving 10 bases not matched to a gene. Germline CDR1 reads DFQATT; CDR2 reads SNEGSKA (reference sequence). This CDR3 has 14 amino acids. The CDR3 DNA sequence: TGCAGTGCTAGGGGGGAGGGGAGCTTCGACGAGCAGTACTTC. Translated, it gives CSARGEGSFDEQYF.

The V call is TRBV15, the J call TRBJ2-3; D unclear. The CDR3 contains 13 residues. Deletions cut 6 bases from V and 7 bases from J, with 14 bases between. Germline CDR1 and CDR2: LNHNV and YYDKDF (reference sequence). The CDR3 protein is CATSPEDSYTQYF. The CDR3 DNA follows: TGTGCCACCAGTCCGGAAGACTCTTATACGCAGTATTTT. Using reference TRBV15 and TRBJ2-3 for the parts outside the CDR3, the full variable domain is DAMVIQNPRYQVTQFGKPVTLSCSQTLNHNVMYWYQQKSSQAPKLLFHYYDKDFNNEADTPDNFQSRRPNTSFCFLDIRSPGLGDTAMYLCATSPEDSYTQYFGPGTRLTVL.

The V and J genes are TRBV10-3 and TRBJ1-3; the D is unclear. Germline V gene data show CDR1 as ENHRY and CDR2 as SYGVKD. V was cut by 7 bases and J by 0 bases, with 19 bases left in between. There are 17 residues in the CDR3. CDR3 sequence reads: CAIKGIGRQDSGNTIYF. The CDR3 coding sequence is TGTGCCATCAAAGGGATCGGACGCCAAGACTCTGGAAACACCATATATTTT.

This clonotype was counted many times. The chain links TRBV11-2 to TRBJ2-1; weak D call: TRBD2 (5 bases). This CDR3 contains 12 residues. Germline CDR1 and CDR2: SGHAT and FQNNGV. Trimming shortened V by 5 bases and J by 9 bases, and 11 bases separated the two germline ends. The CDR3: CASSRDYGEQFF. DNA for the CDR3: TGTGCCAGCAGCCGAGACTACGGTGAGCAGTTCTTC.

This clonotype was picked up many times. V and J are TRBV28 and TRBJ2-7; D unclear. This CDR3 has 14 residues. The ends were cut back, 3 bases at V and 1 base at J, with 10 bases in the middle. Germline V gene data show CDR1 as MDHEN and CDR2 as SYDVKM. In nucleotides, the CDR3 is TGTGCCAGCAGTTTCCTGTCCGCTTCCTACGAGCAGTACTTC. As protein: CASSFLSASYEQYF.

At least ten counts were recorded for this clonotype. The V gene is TRBV11-2, the J gene TRBJ2-3, with D tentatively TRBD2 (7 bases). The V gene's germline CDR1 is SGHAT and CDR2 FQNNGV. V was trimmed by 7 bases and J by 1 base, leaving 15 bases between them. This CDR3 has 15 residues. The CDR3 sequence is CASTLRGRGTDTQYF. The CDR3 coding sequence is TGTGCCAGCACCCTTAGGGGGAGGGGCACAGATACGCAGTATTTT.

This chain joins TRBV6-1 and TRBJ2-6, with 10 bases that match TRBD2. Looked up from germline, CDR1 is MNHNS and CDR2 is SASEGT. Trimming removed 8 bases from V and 0 bases from J; junction bases left unmatched: 10. This CDR3 has 18 residues. The CDR3 here is CASSRGLAATSGANVLTF. CDR3 DNA sequence: TGTGCCAGCTCACGTGGACTAGCGGCGACCTCTGGGGCCAACGTCCTGACTTTC.

The J gene is TRBJ2-7, the V gene TRBV7-3; a possible D gene is TRBD2 (6 bases). Trimming stripped 5 bases from V and 2 bases from J, with 13 bases between. CDR1 and CDR2 from the germline V gene are SGHTA and FQGTGA. CDR3 length: 14 residues. CDR3 region: CASSPAPSAYEQYF. In DNA form, the CDR3 reads TGTGCCAGCAGCCCGGCGCCTAGCGCCTACGAGCAGTACTTC.

This clonotype was seen many times. The V and J genes are TRBV28 and TRBJ2-7, with D unclear. The V end lost 2 bases, the J end lost 3 bases, and 8 bases lay between the germline ends. This CDR3 comprises 13 residues. Germline lookup yields CDR1 MDHEN and CDR2 SYDVKM. Written as DNA, the CDR3 is TGTGCCAGCAGTTTAGTGGCCAACTACGAGCAGTACTTC. Translation gives CASSLVANYEQYF.

This clonotype was detected many times. The chain has TRBV28 and TRBJ2-7, with D possibly being TRBD1 or TRBD2 (6 bases each). V was cut by 3 bases and J by 2 bases, with 17 bases left in between. Looked up from germline, CDR1 is MDHEN and CDR2 is SYDVKM. The CDR3 spans 16 residues. Here the CDR3 DNA reads TGTGCCAGCAGTTTCGGCGGGACATCGAAGACCTACGAGCAGTACTTC. Translating gives CASSFGGTSKTYEQYF.

This clonotype was seen a handful of times. This chain connects TRBV29-1 to TRBJ2-5; no definite D call. The CDR3 extends over 11 amino acids. The germline V gene has CDR1 SQVTM and CDR2 ANQGSEA. Between the trimmed V and J ends, which lost 5 bases and 2 bases, there was a span of 6 bases. This CDR3 reads CSVIEQETQYF. The CDR3 coding sequence is TGCAGCGTTATCGAGCAAGAGACCCAGTACTTC.

In its sample, this clonotype was seen many times. The chain couples TRBV6-2 or TRBV6-3 to TRBJ1-1; D unclear. Germline V gene lookup returns CDR1 MNHEY and CDR2 SVGEGT. V lost 0 bases to trimming and J lost 3 bases, with 11 bases between them. The CDR3 spans 15 residues. The CDR3 region is CASSYSSFGDTEAFF. For the CDR3, the DNA is TGTGCCAGCAGTTACTCGTCGTTCGGGGACACTGAAGCTTTCTTT.